Within the sample, the clone carrying this TCR beta chain is medium-sized. The entry originates in a study of T cell changes during pregnancy in multiple sclerosis. Repertoires were generated with immunoSEQ multiplex PCR, while TCRdb's copy carries only in-frame clones and drops some. Seen here are around 78,000 clones, 91% observed once, and the top ten hold approximately 0.71%. There are 15 residues in the CDR3. Germline V gene sequence: CDR1 MNHNS, CDR2 SASEGT. V shed 4 bases and J shed 2 bases, with 12 bases lying between them. The receptor was isolated from a female donor in good health, enrolled as a control in a pregnancy study. The rearrangement links TRBV6-1 to TRBJ2-1; D is perhaps TRBD1 (5 bases). Here the sequenced sample was peripheral blood, taken in the third trimester of pregnancy. As DNA, the CDR3 is TGTGCCAGCAGTGCGACAGAGGACCCCTACAATGAGCAGTTCTTC. It specifies CASSATEDPYNEQFF.